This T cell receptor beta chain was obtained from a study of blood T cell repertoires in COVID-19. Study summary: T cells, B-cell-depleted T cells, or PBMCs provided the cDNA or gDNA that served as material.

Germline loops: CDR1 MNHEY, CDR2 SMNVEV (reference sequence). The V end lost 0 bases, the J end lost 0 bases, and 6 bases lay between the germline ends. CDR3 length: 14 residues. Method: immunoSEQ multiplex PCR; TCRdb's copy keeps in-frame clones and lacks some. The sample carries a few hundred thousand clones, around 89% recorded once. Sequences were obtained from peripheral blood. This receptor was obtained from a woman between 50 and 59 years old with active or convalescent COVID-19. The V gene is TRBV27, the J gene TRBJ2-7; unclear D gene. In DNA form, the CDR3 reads TGTGCCAGCAGTTTATCTTACTACTCCTACGAGCAGTACTTC. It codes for CASSLSYYSYEQYF.